This TCR beta chain comes out of a study of shared clonotypes between healthy human individuals. V shed 0 bases and J 5 bases; nucleotides not matched to a gene: 13. The CDR3 consists of 19 residues. Per the germline V gene, CDR1 is MNHEY and CDR2 is SMNVEV (reference sequence). Generated by immunoSEQ multiplex PCR, the TCRdb table keeps only in-frame clones and is missing some. The sample contains hundreds of thousands of clones, roughly 79% of which appear only once. The chain recombines TRBV27 with TRBJ1-5; 10 bases align to TRBD1. The source of this sequence is a middle-aged woman in good health. Some clones in this sample may be carry-over from other donors' samples. Sequenced: PBMCs. CDR3 in amino acids: CASSLSSPDRQGAHQPQHF. Here the CDR3 DNA reads TGTGCCAGCAGTTTATCAAGCCCGGACCGACAGGGGGCGCATCAGCCCCAGCATTTT.